The 15 T cell receptor beta chains presented below share a single source sample, sequenced in a study of T cell repertoires in cytomegalovirus infection. No antigen has been assigned to these receptors. TCRdb independently ran MiXCR on the reads; one entry per CDR3 protein. Of 200,000 to 250,000 distinct CDR3 sequences in the sample, 35% to 40% were seen once. The sample here was CD8+ T cells from cultured PBMCs, taken from culture after CMV antigen stimulation. These receptors were taken from a human donor in good health (CMV status not recorded). Some clones in this sample may be carry-over from other donors' samples.

This chain joins TRBV19 and TRBJ2-7; 7 bases line up with TRBD1. Per the germline V gene, CDR1 is LNHDA and CDR2 is SQIVND (reference sequence). The CDR3 is made up of 14 amino acids. V lost 5 bases and J lost 2; bases outside the gene matches: 6. CDR3 bases: TGTGCCAGTAGTGATCAGGGGGAAACCTACGAGCAGTACTTC. It specifies CASSDQGETYEQYF.

The chain combines TRBV20-1 with TRBJ2-1, with 8 bases that match TRBD2. The junction had 11 bases not matched to a gene; V was cut back by 0 bases and J by 7 bases. The CDR3 is made up of 16 amino acids. Germline V gene lookup returns CDR1 DFQATT and CDR2 SNEGSKA (reference sequence). The CDR3 sequence: CSARDSGGGWVNEQFF. In nucleotides, the CDR3 is TGCAGTGCTAGAGATTCTGGCGGGGGGTGGGTAAATGAGCAGTTCTTC.

In its sample, this clonotype was seen many times. The rearrangement uses TRBV7-2 and TRBJ1-5, with TRBD1 identical over 9 bases. Germline lookup yields CDR1 SGHTA and CDR2 FQGNSA. V shed 6 bases, J shed 4 bases, and the junction held 7 bases outside the gene matches. The CDR3 has 15 amino acids. This CDR3 reads CASSQDRGRNQPQHF. The CDR3 nucleotides read TGTGCCAGCAGTCAGGACAGGGGAAGGAATCAGCCCCAGCATTTT.

There are a few counts of this clonotype. Here the CDR3 DNA reads TGTGCCAGCAGCTTAGTCCTAGCGGGAGGGCAAGATACGCAGTATTTT. This encodes CASSLVLAGGQDTQYF. J is TRBJ2-3 and V is TRBV7-2; 12 bases align to TRBD2. CDR1 SGHTA and CDR2 FQGNSA come from the germline V gene. The trim removed 1 base at V and 5 bases at J, leaving 4 bases unmatched. There are 16 residues in the CDR3.

V gene TRBV12-3 or TRBV12-4 combines with J gene TRBJ1-1, with TRBD1 identical over 9 bases. The length of the CDR3 is 16 residues. V lost 6 bases, J lost 0 bases, and 8 bases stayed unmatched. The CDR3 DNA is TGTGCCAGCAGCCCTCCGGGACAGGGCCTGAACACTGAAGCTTTCTTT. This gives the protein CASSPPGQGLNTEAFF.

This clonotype has a handful of counts. In DNA, the CDR3 is TGCGCCAGCAGCCCAGACAAGGGATTCTACGAGCAGTACTTC. Its protein product is CASSPDKGFYEQYF. This chain connects TRBV4-1 to TRBJ2-7; D unclear. V lost 4 bases, J lost 3 bases, and 13 bases lay in between. The CDR3 has 14 residues. The germline V gene encodes CDR1 MGHRA and CDR2 YSYEKL.

V and J are TRBV11-2 and TRBJ2-7, with 15 nucleotides matching TRBD2. Germline V gives CDR1 SGHAT, CDR2 FQNNGV. The V gene end was trimmed by 5 bases and the J gene end by 4 bases; junction bases not matched to a gene: 6. The CDR3 runs 16 residues. In DNA, the CDR3 is TGTGCCAGCAGCGCGGGACTAGCGGGGGGTTTATACGAGCAGTACTTC. Protein product: CASSAGLAGGLYEQYF.

The sample holds one count of this clonotype. V is TRBV5-6 and J is TRBJ1-1; 10 bases match TRBD1. This CDR3 comprises 16 residues. With V trimmed by 0 bases and J by 4 bases, 6 bases remained unmatched. Germline assignment: CDR1 SGHDT and CDR2 YYEEEE. In nucleotides, the CDR3 is TGTGCCAGCAGCTTGGAGTCGGACAGGGGGGGCACTGAAGCTTTCTTT. Encoded protein: CASSLESDRGGTEAFF.

This clonotype was detected only once. The V call is TRBV9, the J call TRBJ2-3, with D perhaps given as TRBD1 or TRBD2 (6 bases each). V lost 0 bases to trimming and J lost 0 bases, with 11 bases between them. This CDR3 is 16 amino acids long. CDR1 is SGDLS and CDR2 is YYNGEE in the germline V gene. The CDR3 sequence: CASSVAGASSTDTQYF. As DNA, the CDR3 is TGTGCCAGCAGCGTAGCGGGGGCTTCTAGCACAGATACGCAGTATTTT.

The rearrangement uses TRBV27 and TRBJ2-5, with 8 positions matching TRBD2. After removal of 5 bases from V and 4 bases from J, the junction contained 9 bases not matched to a gene. This CDR3 is built from 15 residues. Per the germline V gene, CDR1 is MNHEY and CDR2 is SMNVEV (reference sequence). CDR3 protein: CASSTTGGAGETQYF. Here the CDR3 DNA reads TGTGCCAGCAGTACCACGGGAGGGGCTGGAGAGACCCAGTACTTC.

This clonotype was seen many times. CDR3 DNA sequence: TGTGCCAGTAGTCCTTCCGGGGGGGACACAGAAGAGACCCAGTACTTC. Its protein is CASSPSGGDTEETQYF. The chain employs TRBV19 and TRBJ2-5, with TRBD2 matching over 8 bases. The CDR3 has 16 amino acids. With 5 bases clipped from V and 3 bases from J, the junction kept 11 bases outside the gene matches. Germline loops: CDR1 LNHDA, CDR2 SQIVND (reference sequence).

This clonotype was counted a few times. The chain uses TRBV7-9 and TRBJ2-2, with 8 bases fitting TRBD1. This CDR3 has 15 residues. After removal of 6 bases from V and 0 bases from J, the junction contained 3 bases not matched to a gene. CDR1 SEHNR and CDR2 FQNEAQ come from the germline V gene (reference sequence). CDR3 amino acids: CASRPGQANTGELFF. For the CDR3, the DNA is TGTGCCAGCAGGCCGGGACAGGCGAACACCGGGGAGCTGTTTTTT.

This clonotype was seen more than once but under ten times. The genes are TRBV19 and TRBJ2-1; D is tentatively TRBD1 or TRBD2 (6 bases each). From germline, CDR1 is LNHDA and CDR2 SQIVND (reference sequence). CDR3 length: 15 residues. Trimming pared 2 bases from V and 5 bases from J, leaving 13 bases between. CDR3 in DNA: TGTGCCAGTAGTATAACGGGGGCATTGAACAATGAGCAGTTCTTC. Translation: CASSITGALNNEQFF.

This clonotype came up a few times. The chain employs TRBV30 and TRBJ2-1, with D perhaps TRBD1 or TRBD2 (5 bases each). CDR3 size: 13 residues. CDR1 is GTSNPN and CDR2 is SVGIG in the germline V gene (reference sequence). V shed 4 bases and J shed 5 bases, with 12 bases lying between them. For the CDR3, the DNA is TGTGCCTGGACGGTCGGGGCCAACAATGAGCAGTTCTTC. Encoded protein: CAWTVGANNEQFF.

This clonotype occurred a few times. The chain links TRBV7-9 to TRBJ1-1; TRBD1 matches 9 bases. V shed 3 bases, J shed 2 bases, and the junction held 4 bases outside the gene matches. CDR1 is SEHNR and CDR2 is FQNEAQ in the germline V gene (reference sequence). The CDR3 consists of 15 residues. CDR3 sequence reads: CASSLGTGINTEAFF. CDR3 DNA: TGTGCCAGCAGCTTGGGGACAGGGATTAACACTGAAGCTTTCTTT.